These 4 T cell receptor beta chains came from one sample sequenced in a study of blood T cell repertoires in COVID-19. Here immunoSEQ multiplex PCR was the method, and the copy in TCRdb shows in-frame clones only, minus some. The table has some 110,000 clones, 70% to 80% seen once; the top ten hold 6.2%. Source material: peripheral blood. The source of these receptors is an older man with acute or convalescent COVID-19.

This rearrangement joins TRBV14 to TRBJ1-2; possibly TRBD1 for D (5 bases). CDR1 and CDR2 (germline): SGHDN, FVKESK. Trimming pared 4 bases from V and 9 bases from J, leaving 15 bases between. The CDR3 contains 13 residues. CDR3 amino acids: CASSRTRDSSYTF. The DNA of the CDR3 is TGTGCCAGCAGCCGCACCAGGGATAGTAGCTACACCTTC.

J is TRBJ2-3 and V is TRBV7-6, with TRBD1 matching 7 bases. The CDR3 sequence is 17 residues long. J lost 2 bases, V lost 2 bases, and 10 bases had no gene match. CDR1 and CDR2 (germline): SGHVS, FNYEAQ. The CDR3, as DNA: TGTGCCAGCAGCTTACTAGCCGGGACAGCCCTCACAGATACGCAGTATTTT. Amino acids: CASSLLAGTALTDTQYF.

This chain connects TRBV23-1 to TRBJ1-1, with D possibly TRBD1 on 5 matching bases. TRBV23-1 is labeled an ORF, and its function is uncertain. The CDR3 length is 12 residues. V lost 11 bases, J lost 5 bases, and 15 bases lay in between. This CDR3 is CAPPAGGTEAFF. DNA for the CDR3: TGCGCCCCCCCGGCCGGGGGGACTGAAGCTTTCTTT.

The rearrangement uses TRBV3-1 (or the pseudogene TRBV3-2) and TRBJ1-2, with TRBD1 matching 8 bases. The germline gives CDR1 LGHDT, CDR2 YNNKEL (reference sequence). V shed 1 base and J 6 bases; nucleotides not matched to a gene: 4. The CDR3 covers 14 residues. The CDR3 here is CASSQAGTGDGYTF. As DNA, the CDR3 is TGTGCCAGCAGCCAAGCCGGGACAGGAGATGGCTACACCTTC.